This T cell receptor beta chain was obtained from a study of CD8+ T cells in alopecia areata. Across the study: Tofacitinib was taken orally by treated patients, and the dose was 5 to 10 mg twice daily.

This clone was seen just once. Its specificity is unknown. Sequencing used cDNA as its template, made by extracting RNA and reverse transcribing it. The protocol was immunoSEQ multiplex PCR, while the TCRdb copy is restricted to in-frame clones and leaves out a portion. Here the sample spans 150,000 to 200,000 clones, approximately 56% being singletons. General study results and limits: Scalp lesions, especially in alopecia totalis/universalis, had higher clonality than normal scalp.

The source was CD4+ T cells sorted from blood, collected at week 0. This TCR derives from a human donor with alopecia areata.

CDR3 loop: CASSDRAHTGELFF. As DNA, the CDR3 is TGTGCCAGCAGTGACAGGGCCCACACCGGGGAGCTGTTTTTT. J is TRBJ2-2 and V is TRBV6-1; a weak D match, TRBD1 (5 bases). Germline-derived CDR1 and CDR2 are MNHNS and SASEGT. The CDR3 extends over 14 amino acids. V was pared by 3 bases and J by 3 bases, with 8 bases between.